A selection of T cell receptor beta chains follows, all from one sample in a study of T-cell memory formation after mild COVID-19. TCRdb reprocessed the 5' RACE reads via MiXCR and lists one record per CDR3 protein. The sample records roughly 100,000 distinct CDR3 sequences, under 15% being singletons. Source material: PBMCs or a T cell subset sorted from them (not recorded which). All receptors come from an adult woman who had mild COVID-19 (a few samples of this study predate the infection). Cell type and time point are not known. The CDR3 runs from the conserved cysteine through the conserved F or W. D genes are given only for firm matches. Size is stated for part of the rows, as once, few or many counts, or as a class when the clone is expanded.

j_gene	abundance	v_gene	d_gene	CDR3aa	CDR3nt
TRBJ2-5	few	TRBV12-3/TRBV12-4	TRBD2	CASSPSGTETQYF	TGTGCCAGCAGTCCTAGCGGGACGGAGACCCAGTACTTC
TRBJ2-1	-	TRBV7-2	-	CASSLMFTRQPNNEQFF	TGTGCCAGCAGCTTAATGTTCACGAGACAGCCCAACAATGAGCAGTTCTTC
TRBJ2-7	-	TRBV23-1	TRBD1	CASSLPGTVLAEQYF	TGCGCCAGCAGTCTTCCTGGGACAGTACTGGCCGAGCAGTACTTC
TRBJ2-1	few	TRBV29-1	TRBD2	CSVEGRLAGGAYNEQFF	TGCAGCGTTGAGGGGCGACTAGCGGGGGGGGCCTACAATGAGCAGTTCTTC
TRBJ1-2	-	TRBV7-9	-	CASSSGLQANYGYTF	TGTGCCAGCAGCTCGGGACTTCAAGCTAACTATGGCTACACCTTC
TRBJ2-7	few	TRBV13	TRBD2	CASSPRTSGPIYEQYF	TGTGCCAGCAGCCCTCGGACTAGCGGGCCCATCTACGAGCAGTACTTC
TRBJ2-4	few	TRBV13	-	CASSLAGLKNIQYF	TGTGCCAGCAGCTTAGCAGGGCTTAAAAACATTCAGTACTTC
TRBJ2-3	few	TRBV20-1	-	CSARDPPADTQYF	TGCAGTGCTAGAGATCCCCCAGCGGATACGCAGTATTTT
TRBJ2-1	many	TRBV15	TRBD2	CATSLGTSGYNEQFF	TGTGCCACCAGCTTGGGGACTAGCGGGTACAATGAGCAGTTCTTC
TRBJ2-3	few	TRBV7-9	-	CASFPQGDTQYF	TGTGCCAGCTTCCCCCAGGGGGATACGCAGTATTTT
TRBJ1-6	-	TRBV20-1	-	CSARGRGTRSPLHF	TGCAGTGCTAGAGGAAGGGGGACTCGGTCACCCCTCCACTTT
TRBJ1-3	few	TRBV6-1	-	CASSDKLTGNTIYF	TGTGCCAGCAGTGACAAACTAACTGGAAACACCATATATTTT
TRBJ1-1	-	TRBV29-1	-	CSVAGGARVEAFF	TGCAGCGTGGCTGGAGGAGCACGTGTTGAAGCTTTCTTT
TRBJ2-3	-	TRBV7-6	-	CASSLAGGRGNTDTQYF	TGTGCCAGCAGCTTAGCAGGGGGGCGAGGGAATACAGATACGCAGTATTTT
TRBJ2-7	few	TRBV5-5	-	CASSLEGVGSYEQYF	TGTGCCAGCAGCTTGGAAGGGGTGGGCTCCTACGAGCAGTACTTC
TRBJ2-7	few	TRBV6-6	-	CASSPSGFHEQYF	TGTGCCAGCAGCCCCTCAGGTTTCCACGAGCAGTACTTC
TRBJ1-2	-	TRBV2	-	CASNRRDLLANYGYTF	TGTGCCAGCAACCGCAGGGACCTGTTAGCTAACTATGGCTACACCTTC
TRBJ2-3	-	TRBV3-1	-	CASRQGEADTQYF	TGTGCCAGCAGGCAAGGAGAGGCAGATACGCAGTATTTT